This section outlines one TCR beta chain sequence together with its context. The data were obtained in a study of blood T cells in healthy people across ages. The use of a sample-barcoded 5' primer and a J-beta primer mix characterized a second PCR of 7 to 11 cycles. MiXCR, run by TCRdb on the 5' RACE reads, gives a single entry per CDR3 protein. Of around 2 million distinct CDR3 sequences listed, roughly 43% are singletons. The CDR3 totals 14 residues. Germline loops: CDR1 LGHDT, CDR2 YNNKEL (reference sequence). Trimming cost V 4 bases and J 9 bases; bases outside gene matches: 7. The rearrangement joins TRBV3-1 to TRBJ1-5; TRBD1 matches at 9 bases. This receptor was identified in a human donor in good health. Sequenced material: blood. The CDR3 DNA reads TGTGCCAGCAGCCTTGGGACAGGGTATTCGCCCCAGCATTTT. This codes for CASSLGTGYSPQHF.